A single sample gave rise to the 8 T cell receptor beta chains below, sequenced in a study of T cells in Graves' hyperthyroidism and ophthalmopathy. RNA transcripts provided the source from which TCR beta CDR3 regions were amplified. An initial round of RT-PCR targeting the TCR CDR3 relied on the HTBI primer set. TCRdb recomputed calls from the multiplex PCR reads with MiXCR, one row per CDR3 protein. The table has around 620,000 distinct CDR3 sequences, 11% to 15% seen once; the top ten hold about 6.6%. The sample consisted of blood. Receptors originate from a woman aged 18-29 years with Graves' ophthalmopathy.

The J gene is TRBJ2-7, the V gene TRBV7-2; TRBD2 matches at 13 bases. This CDR3 region has 17 residues. Losses at the gene ends were 4 bases for V and 7 bases for J; bases not matched to a gene: 13. Per germline, CDR1 SGHTA and CDR2 FQGNSA. This CDR3 is CASSSPRRGLAGDEQYF. In nucleotides, the CDR3 is TGTGCCAGCAGCTCCCCCCGGCGAGGACTAGCGGGAGATGAGCAGTACTTC.

A few counts support this clonotype. This could be a read error, since a much larger clone is one nucleotide away. The chain is built from TRBV5-6 and TRBJ2-1; D unresolved. The CDR3 runs to 15 residues. Per the germline V gene, CDR1 is SGHDT and CDR2 is YYEEEE. The CDR3 bases are TGTGCCAGCAGCTTGGCGTCGGGCAGACCACATGAGCAGCTCTTC. Encoded protein: CASSLASGRPHEQLF. Variable domain in full (rest from reference TRBV5-6 and TRBJ2-1): DAGVTQSPTHLIKTRGQQVTLRCSPKSGHDTVSWYQQALGQGPQFIFQYYEEEERQRGNFPDRFSGHQFPNYSSELNVNALLLGDSALYLCASSLASGRPHEQLFGPGTRLTVL.

This clonotype came up many times. This chain connects TRBV7-9 to TRBJ2-7, with 12 bases that match TRBD2. The CDR3 contains 15 residues. Losses at the gene ends were 5 bases for V and 3 bases for J; bases not matched to a gene: 5. Germline V CDR1 and CDR2: SEHNR, FQNEAQ (reference sequence). For the CDR3, the DNA is TGTGCCAGCAGCCATACTAGCGGGAGGATCTACGAGCAGTACTTC. It translates to CASSHTSGRIYEQYF.

The sample holds many counts of this clonotype. The chain employs TRBV11-2 and TRBJ1-6, with a tentative D call TRBD1 (5 bases). Germline CDR1 is SGHAT and CDR2 is FQNNGV. The CDR3 extends over 18 amino acids. The germline V and J ends were trimmed by 4 bases and 2 bases, with 18 bases remaining between them. The CDR3 protein is CASSSKGTLTTYNSPLHF. In DNA form, the CDR3 reads TGTGCCAGCAGCTCAAAAGGGACCCTTACAACCTATAATTCACCCCTCCACTTT.

As regards this clonotype: Possible read error: a much larger clone is one base away. The V call is TRBV29-1, the J call TRBJ2-1, with TRBD2 matching 10 bases. Per the germline V gene, CDR1 is SQVTM and CDR2 is ANQGSEA. The CDR3 consists of 16 residues. CDR3 in DNA: TGCAGCGTTGAAACGGGGACTAGCGCCACCTACAATGGGCAGTTCTTC. Its protein product is CSVETGTSATYNGQFF.

This clonotype has a count of ten or more. This rearrangement joins TRBV2 to TRBJ2-3; no firm D call. The CDR3 spans 11 residues. CDR1 is SNHLY and CDR2 is FYNNEI in the germline V gene. V gave up 6 bases and J gave up 6 bases, with 7 bases separating them. This CDR3 is CASRTPDTQYF. The CDR3 bases are TGTGCCAGCAGGACCCCGGATACGCAGTATTTT.

Many counts were recorded for this clonotype. The chain is built from TRBV5-8 and TRBJ1-2, with TRBD1 as a possible D gene (6 bases). Per germline, CDR1 SGHTS and CDR2 YDEGEE. Trimming removed 3 bases at V and 8 bases at J, with 17 bases between. The CDR3 is 14 amino acids. CDR3 DNA: TGTGCCAGCAGCTGGGCAGGCAGGGGCACCGGCTACACCTTC. This gives the protein CASSWAGRGTGYTF.

The CDR3 DNA follows: TGTGCCAGCAGCTTGGTCCGGGGCGGCTACGAGCAGTACTTC. It translates to CASSLVRGGYEQYF. The chain employs TRBV5-5 and TRBJ2-7, with D perhaps assigned TRBD1 or TRBD2 (5 bases each). The CDR3 loop spans 14 amino acids. CDR1 is SGHKS, CDR2 YYEKEE, per germline (reference sequence). The V and J ends lost 0 bases and 3 bases respectively, with 10 bases between them.